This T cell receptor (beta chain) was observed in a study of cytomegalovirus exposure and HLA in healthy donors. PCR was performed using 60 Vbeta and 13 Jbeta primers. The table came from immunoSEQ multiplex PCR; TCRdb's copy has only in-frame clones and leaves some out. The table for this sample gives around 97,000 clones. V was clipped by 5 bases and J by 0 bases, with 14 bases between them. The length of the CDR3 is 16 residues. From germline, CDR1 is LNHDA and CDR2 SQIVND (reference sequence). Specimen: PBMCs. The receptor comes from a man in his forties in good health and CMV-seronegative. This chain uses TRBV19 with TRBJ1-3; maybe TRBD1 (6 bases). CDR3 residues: CASSPPGQNSGNTIYF. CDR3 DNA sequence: TGTGCCAGTAGTCCCCCCGGACAGAACTCTGGAAACACCATATATTTT.